Listed here are 12 T cell receptor beta chains from one sample, sequenced in a study of post-analysis software for immune sequencing data. Study conclusions and caveats: When patients were compared with controls, about five TRBV segments were more frequent, TRBV5-6, TRBV5-1 and TRBV20-1 among them.

Their antigens remain unidentified. Unique-molecular-identifier-tagged TCR beta cDNA libraries were used. Each CDR3 protein is one row after TCRdb ran MiXCR on the PCR reads. This sample has approximately 690,000 distinct CDR3 sequences, with around 60% found just once. Sample: blood. The origin of the receptors is a girl between 2 and 10 years old with multiple sclerosis.

V is TRBV9 and J is TRBJ2-1; TRBD1 matches 11 bases. V was pared by 4 bases and J by 6 bases, with 9 bases of the junction left unmatched. Germline V CDR1 and CDR2: SGDLS, YYNGEE. This CDR3 is built from 16 residues. CDR3 sequence reads: CASSIQDRGLVNEQFF. The DNA for the CDR3 is TGTGCCAGCAGCATCCAGGACAGGGGGCTCGTCAATGAGCAGTTCTTC.

This clonotype was detected once. This chain joins TRBV9 and TRBJ2-1; either TRBD1 or TRBD2 may supply D (5 bases each). Germline-derived CDR1 and CDR2 are SGDLS and YYNGEE. The V gene lost 0 bases and the J gene lost 5 bases, with 12 bases spanning the gap. CDR3 length: 15 amino acids. The CDR3, as DNA: TGTGCCAGCAGCGTAGGGCCGGGGCCTCACAATGAGCAGTTCTTC. The encoded protein is CASSVGPGPHNEQFF. Looking up the rest from reference TRBV9 and TRBJ2-1 gives the full variable domain: DSGVTQTPKHLITATGQRVTLRCSPRSGDLSVYWYQQSLDQGLQFLIQYYNGEERAKGNILERFSAQQFPDLHSELNLSSLELGDSALYFCASSVGPGPHNEQFFGPGTRLTVL.

J is TRBJ2-7 and V is TRBV29-1; TRBD1 aligns across 8 bases. CDR3 length: 13 residues. V trimming: 7 bases; J trimming: 2 bases; junction bases outside the gene matches: 7. The germline CDR1 and CDR2 sequences are SQVTM and ANQGSEA. The CDR3 spells CSAILDRAYEQYF. For the CDR3, the DNA is TGCAGCGCGATCTTGGACAGGGCCTACGAGCAGTACTTC.

The V call is TRBV5-6, the J call TRBJ2-3; D perhaps matches TRBD1 (6 bases). V was clipped by 3 bases and J by 6 bases, with 14 bases between them. CDR1 and CDR2 (germline): SGHDT, YYEEEE. CDR3 size: 14 residues. The CDR3 loop reads CASSSSGTMDTQYF. The CDR3 DNA reads as TGTGCCAGCAGCTCCTCCGGGACAATGGATACGCAGTATTTT.

V gene TRBV28 combines with J gene TRBJ2-7; D gene unclear. V lost 7 bases and J lost 3, with 13 bases in between. CDR1 is MDHEN, CDR2 SYDVKM, per germline. There are 13 residues in the CDR3. CDR3 sequence: CASTKSDFYEQYF. DNA of the CDR3: TGTGCCAGCACTAAGAGTGACTTCTACGAGCAGTACTTC.

As regards this clonotype: The junction and the germline gene differ at one end; a read error may be behind it. The chain has TRBV11-3 and TRBJ2-5, with 12 bases identical to TRBD2. In germline, CDR1 is SGHNT, CDR2 YENEEA. CDR3 length equals 17 residues. The CDR3 protein is CASSLDLAGGRRETQYF. The CDR3 DNA sequence: TGTGCCAGCAGCCTAGATCTAGCGGGGGGGCGAAGAGAGACCCAGTACTTC. Full variable domain (remainder filled in from reference TRBV11-3 and TRBJ2-5): EAGVVQSPRYKIIEKKQPVAFWCNPISGHNTLYWYLQNLGQGPELLIRYENEEAVDDSQLPKDRFSAERLKGVDSTLKIQPAELGDSAVYLCASSLDLAGGRRETQYFGPGTRLLVL.

The genes are TRBV7-9 and TRBJ2-7; D gene unclear. Trimming took off 3 bases at V and 5 bases at J, with 14 bases between the two ends. The CDR3 runs to 14 residues. Germline-derived CDR1 and CDR2 are SEHNR and FQNEAQ (reference sequence). CDR3 in amino acids: CASSLALTPDEQYF. In nucleotides, the CDR3 is TGTGCCAGCAGCTTGGCCTTAACCCCCGACGAGCAGTACTTC.

The chain couples TRBV5-1 to TRBJ2-2; 10 bases line up with TRBD2. The CDR3 covers 16 residues. The V and J ends lost 2 bases and 0 bases, in that order; junction bases with no gene match: 1. Germline lookup yields CDR1 SGHRS and CDR2 YFSETQ. CDR3 sequence reads: CASSFLAGANTGELFF. In DNA form, the CDR3 reads TGCGCCAGCAGCTTTCTAGCGGGGGCGAACACCGGGGAGCTGTTTTTT. Full variable domain (rest looked up from reference TRBV5-1 and TRBJ2-2): KAGVTQTPRYLIKTRGQQVTLSCSPISGHRSVSWYQQTPGQGLQFLFEYFSETQRNKGNFPGRFSGRQFSNSRSEMNVSTLELGDSALYLCASSFLAGANTGELFFGEGSRLTVL.

The rearrangement uses TRBV7-6 and TRBJ2-5; 7 nucleotides line up with TRBD1. V lost 3 bases to trimming and J lost 2 bases; unmatched junction nucleotides: 6. This CDR3 spans 15 amino acids. The germline CDR1 and CDR2 sequences are SGHVS and FNYEAQ. CDR3 amino acids: CASSFTGVGQETQYF. CDR3 nucleotide sequence: TGTGCCAGCAGCTTTACAGGGGTAGGGCAAGAGACCCAGTACTTC.

This chain connects TRBV5-1 to TRBJ1-5; D is ambiguous. Looked up from germline, CDR1 is SGHRS and CDR2 is YFSETQ. V lost 1 base, J lost 7 bases, and 9 bases lay in between. This CDR3 spans 13 amino acids. The CDR3 DNA reads as TGCGCCAGCAGCTTGCTGCCCTTACAGCCCCAGCATTTT. Translating it yields CASSLLPLQPQHF.

The rearrangement uses TRBV6-5 and TRBJ2-7; D is unclear. This CDR3 comprises 13 residues. V dropped 4 bases and J dropped 5 bases, with 12 bases sitting between them. Germline V lookup: CDR1 MNHEY, CDR2 SVGAGI. CDR3 loop: CASSFFGGDEQYF. CDR3 sequence (DNA): TGTGCCAGCAGTTTCTTCGGCGGAGACGAGCAGTACTTC.

This clonotype was recorded a few times. This rearrangement joins TRBV6-5 to TRBJ2-5; 9 bases agree with TRBD1. The closer fit of TRBJ2-7 to the DNA end suggests the J call may be wrong. Germline lookup yields CDR1 MNHEY and CDR2 SVGAGI. This CDR3 has 14 amino acids. The CDR3 protein is CASSYSTGGYEQYF. In nucleotides, the CDR3 is TGTGCCAGCAGTTACTCGACAGGGGGCTACGAGCAGTACTTC.